The 14 T cell receptor beta chains listed next were all sequenced from one sample in a study of cytomegalovirus exposure and HLA in healthy donors. The PCR made use of 60 Vbeta and 13 Jbeta primers. The method was immunoSEQ multiplex PCR; TCRdb's version includes in-frame clones alone and lacks a portion of them. The sample includes approximately 75,000 clones, 74% of them seen just once. Sequences were obtained from PBMCs. The receptors stem from a woman aged 55-75 years in good health and CMV-seropositive.

This clone appeared once. V is TRBV4-2 and J is TRBJ2-3, with 9 bases aligning to TRBD2. The germline CDR1 and CDR2 sequences are LGHNA and YNFKEQ. The length of the CDR3 is 16 residues. V lost 0 bases and J lost 5; bases outside the gene matches: 6. CDR3 region: CASSQDATSGVDTQYF. The CDR3 DNA follows: TGTGCCAGCAGCCAAGATGCGACTAGCGGAGTAGATACGCAGTATTTT.

The rearrangement joins TRBV2 to TRBJ2-6; D is ambiguous. V lost 6 bases to trimming and J lost 0 bases, with 6 bases between them. CDR3 length: 14 amino acids. The germline V gene encodes CDR1 SNHLY and CDR2 FYNNEI. The DNA of the CDR3 is TGTGCCAGCAGCTGGGCCTCTGGGGCCAACGTCCTGACTTTC. This gives the protein CASSWASGANVLTF. The variable domain in full, completed from reference TRBV2 and TRBJ2-6, reads EPEVTQTPSHQVTQMGQEVILRCVPISNHLYFYWYRQILGQKVEFLVSFYNNEISEKSEIFDDQFSVERPDGSNFTLKIRSTKLEDSAMYFCASSWASGANVLTFGAGSRLTVL.

V usage is TRBV11-2 and J usage is TRBJ2-4; D gene unclear. Germline-derived CDR1 and CDR2 are SGHAT and FQNNGV. CDR3 length: 13 residues. V shed 5 bases and J shed 2 bases, with 7 bases lying between them. CDR3 sequence reads: CASSLSTKNIQYF. The CDR3 DNA reads as TGTGCCAGCAGCCTATCGACCAAAAACATTCAGTACTTC.

The gene calls are TRBV30 and TRBJ2-1; TRBD1 might be the D (6 bases). V was pared by 3 bases and J by 2 bases, with 11 bases between. The CDR3 has 14 amino acids. Germline CDR1 GTSNPN, CDR2 SVGIG (reference sequence). CDR3 amino acids: CAWSRDIAYNEQFF. Written as DNA, the CDR3 is TGTGCCTGGAGCCGGGACATAGCCTACAATGAGCAGTTCTTC.

This clone has only a few counts. The rearrangement joins TRBV6-1 to TRBJ2-7; 7 positions match TRBD1. CDR1 MNHNS and CDR2 SASEGT come from the germline V gene. The V segment lost 3 bases and the J segment 1 base; nucleotides outside the gene matches: 6. There are 15 residues in the CDR3. The CDR3 coding sequence is TGTGCCAGCAGTGACATAGCGACAGGGTCCTACGAGCAGTACTTC. This translates into CASSDIATGSYEQYF.

The J gene is TRBJ1-5, the V gene TRBV19; D not certain. The germline V gene has CDR1 LNHDA and CDR2 SQIVND (reference sequence). The CDR3 runs 15 residues. The V end lost 6 bases, the J end lost 6 bases, and 18 bases lay between the germline ends. CDR3 residues: CASRSNEKEGQPQHF. Here the CDR3 DNA reads TGTGCCAGTAGATCGAACGAAAAGGAGGGTCAGCCCCAGCATTTT.

The chain recombines TRBV2 with TRBJ1-5; D not resolved. CDR1 and CDR2 (germline): SNHLY, FYNNEI. CDR3 size: 13 residues. Trimming pared 5 bases from V and 6 bases from J, leaving 11 bases between. The CDR3 here is CASSPQIGQPQHF. In DNA form, the CDR3 reads TGTGCCAGCAGTCCCCAGATTGGTCAGCCCCAGCATTTT.

This clone showed up just once. The chain joins TRBV13 to TRBJ1-2, with TRBD1 matching 10 bases. CDR3 size: 14 residues. V was pared by 5 bases and J by 3 bases, with 3 bases of the junction left unmatched. Germline CDR1 reads PRHDT; CDR2 reads FYEKMQ (reference sequence). CDR3 bases: TGTGCCAGCAGCGCGGACAGGGGGGACTATGGCTACACCTTC. Translation gives CASSADRGDYGYTF.

The gene calls are TRBV5-8 and TRBJ1-5; a possible D gene is TRBD1 (5 bases). The V and J ends lost 7 bases and 8 bases respectively, with 13 bases between them. The germline gives CDR1 SGHTS, CDR2 YDEGEE. This CDR3 is 12 amino acids long. Here the CDR3 reads CASGQGLKPQHF. The CDR3 DNA sequence: TGTGCCAGCGGCCAGGGTCTTAAGCCCCAGCATTTT.

This clone was seen only a few times. The rearrangement uses TRBV5-1 and TRBJ1-4; 9 bases are shared with TRBD1. Losses at the gene ends were 1 base for V and 8 bases for J; bases not matched to a gene: 6. The length of the CDR3 is 15 residues. CDR1 SGHRS and CDR2 YFSETQ come from the germline V gene. The CDR3 DNA sequence: TGCGCCAGCAGCTTGACGGGACAGGGTTTCGAAAAACTGTTTTTT. As protein: CASSLTGQGFEKLFF.

This chain uses TRBV5-6 with TRBJ1-2; unclear D gene. V was pared by 6 bases and J by 4 bases, with 10 bases between. CDR1 and CDR2 (germline): SGHDT, YYEEEE. The length of the CDR3 is 12 residues. CDR3 residues: CASKPRGYGYTF. CDR3 DNA sequence: TGTGCCAGCAAGCCACGTGGCTATGGCTACACCTTC.

The chain is built from TRBV6-5 and TRBJ1-5; D is perhaps TRBD1 (5 bases). V lost 6 bases to trimming and J lost 4 bases, with 16 bases between them. This CDR3 spans 15 amino acids. Germline V gives CDR1 MNHEY, CDR2 SVGAGI. In DNA, the CDR3 is TGTGCCAGCAGCCTCAAGGGGAGGAAGAATCAGCCCCAGCATTTT. It specifies CASSLKGRKNQPQHF.

The J gene is TRBJ2-3, the V gene TRBV15; possible D gene TRBD2, 6 bases. CDR1 is LNHNV, CDR2 YYDKDF, per germline (reference sequence). With 1 base removed from V and 4 bases from J, the gap between germline ends came to 15 bases. The CDR3 has 16 residues. The CDR3 bases are TGTGCCACCAGCAGAGGAGGCGGCTGGGGGGCAGATACGCAGTATTTT. It is translated as CATSRGGGWGADTQYF. Together with reference TRBV15 and TRBJ2-3, the CDR3 gives the full variable domain: DAMVIQNPRYQVTQFGKPVTLSCSQTLNHNVMYWYQQKSSQAPKLLFHYYDKDFNNEADTPDNFQSRRPNTSFCFLDIRSPGLGDTAMYLCATSRGGGWGADTQYFGPGTRLTVL.

This rearrangement joins TRBV10-3 to TRBJ1-5; D uncertain. Germline V lookup: CDR1 ENHRY, CDR2 SYGVKD. CDR3 length equals 14 residues. The ends were cut back, 0 bases at V and 7 bases at J, with 10 bases in the middle. The CDR3 DNA follows: TGTGCCATCAGTGAGTCGGGAGGGTACCAGCCCCAGCATTTT. Translating it yields CAISESGGYQPQHF.